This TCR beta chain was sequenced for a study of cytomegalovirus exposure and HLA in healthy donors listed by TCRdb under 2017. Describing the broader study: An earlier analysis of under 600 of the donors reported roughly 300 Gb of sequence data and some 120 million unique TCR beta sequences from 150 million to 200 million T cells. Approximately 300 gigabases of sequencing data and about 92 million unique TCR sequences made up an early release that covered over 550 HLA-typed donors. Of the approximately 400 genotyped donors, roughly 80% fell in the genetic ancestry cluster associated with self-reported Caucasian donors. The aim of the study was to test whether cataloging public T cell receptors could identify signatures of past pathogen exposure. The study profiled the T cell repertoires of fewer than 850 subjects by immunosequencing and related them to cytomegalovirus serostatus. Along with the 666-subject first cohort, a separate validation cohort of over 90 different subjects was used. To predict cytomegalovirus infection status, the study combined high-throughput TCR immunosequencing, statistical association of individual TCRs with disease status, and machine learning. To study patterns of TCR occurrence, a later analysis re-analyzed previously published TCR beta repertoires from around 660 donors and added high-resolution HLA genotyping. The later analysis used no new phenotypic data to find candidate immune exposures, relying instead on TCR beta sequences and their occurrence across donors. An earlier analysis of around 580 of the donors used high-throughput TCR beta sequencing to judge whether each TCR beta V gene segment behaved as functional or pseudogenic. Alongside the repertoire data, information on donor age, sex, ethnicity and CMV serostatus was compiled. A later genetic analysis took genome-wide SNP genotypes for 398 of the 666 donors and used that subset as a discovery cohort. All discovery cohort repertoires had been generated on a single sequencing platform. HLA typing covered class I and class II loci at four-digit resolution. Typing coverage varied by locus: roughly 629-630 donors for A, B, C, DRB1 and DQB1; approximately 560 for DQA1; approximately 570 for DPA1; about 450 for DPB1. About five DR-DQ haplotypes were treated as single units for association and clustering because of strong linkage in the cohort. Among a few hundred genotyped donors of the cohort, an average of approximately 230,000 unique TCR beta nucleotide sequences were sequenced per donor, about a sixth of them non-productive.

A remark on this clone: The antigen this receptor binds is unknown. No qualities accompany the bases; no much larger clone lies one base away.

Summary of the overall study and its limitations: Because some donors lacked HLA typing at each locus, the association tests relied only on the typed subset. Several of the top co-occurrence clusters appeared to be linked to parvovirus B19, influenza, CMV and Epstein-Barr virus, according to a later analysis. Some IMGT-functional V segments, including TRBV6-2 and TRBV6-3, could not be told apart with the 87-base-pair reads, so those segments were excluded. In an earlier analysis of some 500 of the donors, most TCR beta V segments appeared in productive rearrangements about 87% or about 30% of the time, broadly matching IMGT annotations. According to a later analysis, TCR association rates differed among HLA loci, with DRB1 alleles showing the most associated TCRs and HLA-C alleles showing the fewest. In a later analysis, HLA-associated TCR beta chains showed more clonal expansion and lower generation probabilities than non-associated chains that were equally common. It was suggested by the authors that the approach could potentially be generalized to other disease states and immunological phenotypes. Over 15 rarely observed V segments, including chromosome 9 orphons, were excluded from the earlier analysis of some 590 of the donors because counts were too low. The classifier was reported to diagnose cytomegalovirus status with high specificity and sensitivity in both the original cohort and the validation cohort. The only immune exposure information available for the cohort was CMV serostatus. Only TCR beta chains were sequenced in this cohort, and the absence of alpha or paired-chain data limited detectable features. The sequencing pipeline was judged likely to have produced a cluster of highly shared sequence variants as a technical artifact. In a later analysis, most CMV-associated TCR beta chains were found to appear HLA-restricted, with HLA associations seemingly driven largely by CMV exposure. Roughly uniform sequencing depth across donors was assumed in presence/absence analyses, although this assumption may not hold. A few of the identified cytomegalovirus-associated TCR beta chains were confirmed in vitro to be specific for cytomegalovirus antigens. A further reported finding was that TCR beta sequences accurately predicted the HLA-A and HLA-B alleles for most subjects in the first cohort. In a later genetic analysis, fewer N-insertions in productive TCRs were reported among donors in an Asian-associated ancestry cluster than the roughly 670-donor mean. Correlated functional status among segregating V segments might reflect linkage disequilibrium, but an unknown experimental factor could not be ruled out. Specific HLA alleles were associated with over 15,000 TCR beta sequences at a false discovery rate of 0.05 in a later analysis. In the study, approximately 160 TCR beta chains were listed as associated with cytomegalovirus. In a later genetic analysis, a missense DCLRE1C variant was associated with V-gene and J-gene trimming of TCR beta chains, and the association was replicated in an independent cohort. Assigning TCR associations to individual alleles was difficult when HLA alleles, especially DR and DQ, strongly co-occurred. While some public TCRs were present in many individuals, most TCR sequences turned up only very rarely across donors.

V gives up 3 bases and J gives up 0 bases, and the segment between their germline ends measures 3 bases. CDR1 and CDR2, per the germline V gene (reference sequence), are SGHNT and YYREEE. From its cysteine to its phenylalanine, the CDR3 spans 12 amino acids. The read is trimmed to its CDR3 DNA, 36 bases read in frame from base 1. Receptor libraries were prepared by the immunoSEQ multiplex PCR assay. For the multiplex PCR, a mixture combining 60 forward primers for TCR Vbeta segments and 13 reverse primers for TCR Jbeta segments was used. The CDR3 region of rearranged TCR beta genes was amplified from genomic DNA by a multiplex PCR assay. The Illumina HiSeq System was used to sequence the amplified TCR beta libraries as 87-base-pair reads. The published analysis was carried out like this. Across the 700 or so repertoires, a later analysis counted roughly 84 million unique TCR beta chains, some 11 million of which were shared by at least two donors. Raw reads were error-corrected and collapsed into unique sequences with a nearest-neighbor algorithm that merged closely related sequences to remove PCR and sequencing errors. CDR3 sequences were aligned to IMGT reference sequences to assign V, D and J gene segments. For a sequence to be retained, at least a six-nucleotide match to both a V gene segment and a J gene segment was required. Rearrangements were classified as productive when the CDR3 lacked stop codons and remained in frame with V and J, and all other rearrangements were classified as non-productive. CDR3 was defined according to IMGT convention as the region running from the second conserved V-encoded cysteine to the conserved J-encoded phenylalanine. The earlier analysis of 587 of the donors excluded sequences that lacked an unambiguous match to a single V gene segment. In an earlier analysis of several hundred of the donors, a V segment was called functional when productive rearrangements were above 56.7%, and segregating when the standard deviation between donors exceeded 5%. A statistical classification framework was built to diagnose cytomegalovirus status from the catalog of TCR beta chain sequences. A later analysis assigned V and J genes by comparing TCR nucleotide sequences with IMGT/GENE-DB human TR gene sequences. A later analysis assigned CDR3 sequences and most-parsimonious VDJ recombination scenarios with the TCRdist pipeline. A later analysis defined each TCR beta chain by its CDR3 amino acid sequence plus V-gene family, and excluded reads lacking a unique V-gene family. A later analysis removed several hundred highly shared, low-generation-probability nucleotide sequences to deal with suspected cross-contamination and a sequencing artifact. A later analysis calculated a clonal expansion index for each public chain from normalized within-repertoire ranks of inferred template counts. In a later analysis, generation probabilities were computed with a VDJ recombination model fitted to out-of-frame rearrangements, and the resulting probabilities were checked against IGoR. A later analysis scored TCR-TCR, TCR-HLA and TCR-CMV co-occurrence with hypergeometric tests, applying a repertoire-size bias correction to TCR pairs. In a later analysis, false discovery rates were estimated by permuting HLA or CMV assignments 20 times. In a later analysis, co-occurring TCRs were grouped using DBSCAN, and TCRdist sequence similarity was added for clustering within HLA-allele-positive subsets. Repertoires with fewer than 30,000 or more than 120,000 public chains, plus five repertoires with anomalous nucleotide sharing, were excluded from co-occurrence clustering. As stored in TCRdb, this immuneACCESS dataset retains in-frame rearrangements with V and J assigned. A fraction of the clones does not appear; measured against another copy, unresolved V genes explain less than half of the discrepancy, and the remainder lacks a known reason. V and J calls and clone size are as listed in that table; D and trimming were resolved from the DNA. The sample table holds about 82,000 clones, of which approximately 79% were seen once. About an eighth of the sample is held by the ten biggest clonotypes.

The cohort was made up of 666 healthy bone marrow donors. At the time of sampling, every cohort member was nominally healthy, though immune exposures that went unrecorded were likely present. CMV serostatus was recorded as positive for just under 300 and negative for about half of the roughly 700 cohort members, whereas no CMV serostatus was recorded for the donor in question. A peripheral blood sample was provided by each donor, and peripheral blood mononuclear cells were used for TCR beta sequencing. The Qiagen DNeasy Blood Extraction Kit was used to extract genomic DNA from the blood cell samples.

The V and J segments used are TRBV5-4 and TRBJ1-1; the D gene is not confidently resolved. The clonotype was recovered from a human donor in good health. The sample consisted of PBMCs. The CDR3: CASSSVNTEAFF. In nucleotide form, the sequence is TGTGCCAGCAGCTCGGTGAACACTGAAGCTTTCTTT.